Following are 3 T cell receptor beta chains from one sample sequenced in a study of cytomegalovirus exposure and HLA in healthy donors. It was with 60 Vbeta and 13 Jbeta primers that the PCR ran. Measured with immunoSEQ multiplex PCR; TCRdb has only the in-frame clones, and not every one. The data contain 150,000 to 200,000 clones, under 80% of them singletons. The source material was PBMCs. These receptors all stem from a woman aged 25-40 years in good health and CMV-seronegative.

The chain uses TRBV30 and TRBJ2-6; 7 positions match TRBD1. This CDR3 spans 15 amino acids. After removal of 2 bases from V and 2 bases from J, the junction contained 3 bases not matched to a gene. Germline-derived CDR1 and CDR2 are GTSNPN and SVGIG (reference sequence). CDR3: CAWSLGTAGANVLTF. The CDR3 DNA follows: TGTGCCTGGAGTCTAGGGACAGCTGGGGCCAACGTCCTGACTTTC. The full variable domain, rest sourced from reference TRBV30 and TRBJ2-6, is SQTIHQWPATLVQPVGSPLSLECTVEGTSNPNLYWYRQAAGRGLQLLFYSVGIGQISSEVPQNLSASRPQDRQFILSSKKLLLSDSGFYLCAWSLGTAGANVLTFGAGSRLTVL.

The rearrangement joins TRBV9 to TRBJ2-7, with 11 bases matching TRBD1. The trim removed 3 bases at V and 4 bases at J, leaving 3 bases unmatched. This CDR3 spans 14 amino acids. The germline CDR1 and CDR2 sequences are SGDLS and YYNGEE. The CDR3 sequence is CASSGTGGFYEQYF. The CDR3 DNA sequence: TGTGCCAGCAGCGGGACAGGGGGCTTTTACGAGCAGTACTTC. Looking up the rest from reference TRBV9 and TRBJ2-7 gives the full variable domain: DSGVTQTPKHLITATGQRVTLRCSPRSGDLSVYWYQQSLDQGLQFLIQYYNGEERAKGNILERFSAQQFPDLHSELNLSSLELGDSALYFCASSGTGGFYEQYFGPGTRLTVT.

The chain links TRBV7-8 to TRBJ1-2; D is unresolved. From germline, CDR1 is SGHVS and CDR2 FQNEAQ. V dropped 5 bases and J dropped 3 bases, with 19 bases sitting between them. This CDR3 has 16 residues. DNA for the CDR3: TGTGCCAGCAGCCGCTACGCGGAGGGTCTGTACTATGGCTACACCTTC. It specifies CASSRYAEGLYYGYTF.